This T cell receptor beta chain was captured in a study of tumor and adjacent non-tumor tissue in lung cancer (dated by TCRdb to between 2018 and 2020). Background on the whole study: Patients with adenocarcinoma (about twelve), squamous cell carcinoma (2) and small cell lung cancer (1) were included in the cohort. The approximately 15 patients were aged roughly 30 to 76 years, included around ten men and 5 women, and had TNM stage I to III disease. A total of 95 million to 150 million productive TCRbeta reads were generated by sequencing, corresponding to an average of around 4 million reads per sample. Using bulk TCRbeta repertoires from some 15 lung cancer patients, the study set lung tumor tissue side by side with matched distant non-tumor lung tissue. TCRbeta CDR3 sequencing was performed on thirty paired specimens, with one tumor sample and one normal lung sample collected per patient. General study outcomes and caveats: A significantly larger cumulative share of the repertoire was made up by the top 100 clones in normal lung than in tumor tissue. Younger patients had significantly higher TCR diversity, and higher tumor TCR diversity was associated with shorter overall and disease-free survival. Only about 15 patients were included in the cohort, and the need for larger samples and more detailed clinical data was noted by the authors. Tumor tissue showed significantly greater TCR diversity (inverse Simpson) than normal lung tissue (approximately 430 vs 150, P = 0.0075, Mann-Whitney U test). Peripheral blood was not sequenced, so blood TCRbeta repertoires were not examined in the lung cancer patients of the study. Neither the sequencing platform nor unique molecular identifiers are named or mentioned anywhere in the methods.

Bulk unsorted tissue served as the source for RNA extraction, and RNA quality was assessed using a NanoDrop ND-1000 and an Agilent 2100. The donors were newly diagnosed lung cancer patients admitted for thoracic surgery in China from August to November 2014 who had not received prior chemotherapy. The study excluded patients who had received radiotherapy or chemotherapy before or who had another cancer at the same time. Surgical tissue pieces of roughly 1-2.1 cm3 were preserved in RNAlater solution and stored at -80 °C until use. The library was built by means of multiplex PCR. For sequencing, an Illumina HiSeq 2500 was employed. Following protocols modified from ARM-PCR, the researchers constructed TCRbeta libraries through three rounds of nested PCR with primers (Table S4). Before sequencing, PCR products of 200-500 bp were excised from the gel and purified with the QIAquick gel extraction kit. The original methods were these. Trimmomatic was used to clean the reads, FLASH was used to merge the reads into complete CDR3 sequences, and MiTCR was used to assign the reads to V(D)J germline segments. Clonal diversity was computed as the inverse Simpson's index with VDJtools. Productive reads were defined as in-frame sequences without a premature stop codon. Using fastp at Q25 and MiXCR, TCRdb reprocessed the public reads and kept productive beta chains. Entries are consolidated by CDR3 protein sequence, retaining the most common genes and DNA. The V and J calls reflect TCRdb's pipeline rather than the authors' work. Counted in this sample were 77,000 or so distinct CDR3 sequences; around 77% of them appeared once. Clones ranked in the top ten supply approximately 12% of the sample.

The CDR3 runs 12 amino acids, cysteine and phenylalanine included. The read is trimmed to its CDR3 DNA, 36 bases read in frame from base 1. The germline V gene supplies CDR1 SQVTM and CDR2 ANQGSEA. On this clonotype: Its antigen specificity is not known. At one boundary the junction diverges from the germline segment, which might be a read error.

Recombination linked TRBV29-1 to TRBJ1-1; the D gene lacks a confident call. The sequencing input was lung tumor tissue. This receptor was obtained from a woman in her forties or fifties with non-small cell lung cancer. The DNA reads as follows: TGCAACATCGTTGAGACGAGCACTGAACCTTTCTTT. This is translated as CNIVETSTEPFF.